The entry below describes one T cell receptor (beta chain). What antigen it recognizes has not been identified. The germline V gene encodes CDR1 SGHRS and CDR2 YFSETQ. There are 15 amino acids in the CDR3, from cysteine to phenylalanine inclusive. No DNA is listed. These data belong to a study of monozygotic twins with inflammatory bowel disease (dated by TCRdb to the late 2010s). For context, the study as a whole: The complete study included approximately 28 monozygotic twin pairs: 19 IBD-discordant Danish pairs and nine German pairs, of which four were IBD-concordant and five were IBD-discordant. Each individual had, on average, about 151 000 unique TCRalpha sequences and 181 000 unique TCRbeta sequences available for analysis. Disease-associated traits were sought mainly through comparisons between IBD patients and their genetically identical healthy co-twins within discordant pairs. The study at large found these results: The analysis was unable to tell apart different T cell subtypes. The results gave no support for a single strong signal or clonotype linked to IBD. Because patients were on differing immunosuppressive treatments, the repertoires may have picked up extra background noise and inter-individual variability. Compared with healthy twins, IBD patients had fewer clonotypes in common with other individuals, a difference most pronounced in patients showing signs of disease activity. No difference in repertoire similarity was observed between concordant and discordant twins, possibly owing to limited statistical power. Measured by the inverse Simpson index, TCRbeta repertoire diversity was lower in IBD patients than in their healthy co-twins.

From each donor, an approximately 2.4 ml peripheral blood sample was collected into PAXgene tubes and kept at -80 degrees C. Without any T cell sorting, total RNA was extracted from whole blood using the PAXgene blood miRNA kit on an automated QIAcube. Deep TCRalpha and TCRbeta repertoire profiling with unique molecular barcoding was performed on peripheral blood of monozygotic twin pairs concordant or discordant for inflammatory bowel disease. For every twin pair, smoking habits were documented, and each individual was categorised as a current, former or never smoker. Libraries were made using 5' RACE. Each TCR library was prepared from about 3.5 ug of total RNA. For each sample, cDNA was synthesized in eight separate reactions using SMARTScribe reverse transcriptase. Unique molecular identifiers containing a 6-nucleotide sample barcode were introduced through template switching during cDNA synthesis. TCRalpha and TCRbeta cDNA was amplified in two nested PCRs of approximately 17 and 9 cycles, and bead purification was carried out after each PCR. Before amplification, the cDNA was treated with uracil DNA-glycosylase and purified using the QIAquick PCR purification kit. The second PCR was the step at which Illumina TruSeq-compatible adapters and sample-specific barcodes were added. Library quality and concentration were assessed using TapeStation and Qubit, and about 4.7 ng of each library was pooled. The pooled libraries were sequenced with 2 x 100 bp reads and custom sequencing primers on an Illumina HiSeq2500 single-index Rapid Run. In the paper's pipeline: MiGEC version 1.2.6 was used for UMI-based consensus assembly, which corrected PCR and sequencing errors. V(D)J alignment, clonotype assembly and CDR3 extraction were performed with MiXCR version 2.1.1. To normalise gene usage, clonotype sharing and MAIT/NKT TCR abundance, the top 1000, 10 000 and 20 000 clonotypes in each sample were analysed. Diversity was computed as the inverse Simpson index with the vegan R package after downsampling to 27 000 UMIs. Statistical testing used paired Mann-Whitney U tests on the discordant twin pairs and applied Benjamini-Hochberg correction for multiple testing. TCRdb reprocessed the public reads and reports one entry per CDR3 protein sequence, without DNA. These V and J calls rely on TCRdb rather than the paper's analysis. The data table for this sample lists about 110,000 distinct CDR3 sequences. The leading ten clones occupy around an eighth of the sample.

Material for sequencing was blood. This receptor was identified in a human donor with ulcerative colitis or Crohn's disease, or a healthy co-twin of an affected twin (not recorded which). In this chain, TRBV5-1 is recombined with TRBJ2-1. The encoded CDR3 is CASSLAASSYNEQFF. Reference TRBV5-1 and TRBJ2-1 proteins supply the regions before and after the CDR3; the full variable domain is: KAGVTQTPRYLIKTRGQQVTLSCSPISGHRSVSWYQQTPGQGLQFLFEYFSETQRNKGNFPGRFSGRQFSNSRSEMNVSTLELGDSALYLCASSLAASSYNEQFFGPGTRLTVL.